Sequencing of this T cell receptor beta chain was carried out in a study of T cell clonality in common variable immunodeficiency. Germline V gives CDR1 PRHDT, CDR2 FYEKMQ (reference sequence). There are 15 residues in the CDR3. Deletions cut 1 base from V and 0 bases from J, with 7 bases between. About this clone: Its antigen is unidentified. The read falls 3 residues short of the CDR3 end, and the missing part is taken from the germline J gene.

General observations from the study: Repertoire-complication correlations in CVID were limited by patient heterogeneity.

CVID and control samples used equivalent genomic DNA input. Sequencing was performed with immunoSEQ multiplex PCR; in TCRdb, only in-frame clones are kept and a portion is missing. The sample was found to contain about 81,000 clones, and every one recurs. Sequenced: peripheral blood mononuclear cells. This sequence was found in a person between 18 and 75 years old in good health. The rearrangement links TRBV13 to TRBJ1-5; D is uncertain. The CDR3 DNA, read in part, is TGTGCCAGCAGCTTAGTCCTTTATAGCAATCAGCCC. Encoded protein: CASSLVLYSNQP. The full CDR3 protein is CASSLVLYSNQPQHF.